This TCR beta chain was sequenced during a study of T-cell memory formation after mild COVID-19. Broader study findings: Clones contracting across day 15 to 85 had a balanced CD4/CD8 profile; later expanding clones leaned CD4+. Detection of some responders pre-infection suggested pre-existing cross-reactive memory T cells participated.

The sample holds a few counts of this clonotype. Its specificity is not known. TCRdb analysed the 5' RACE reads with MiXCR anew, one entry per CDR3 protein. The sample lists around 300,000 distinct CDR3 sequences; approximately 19% were seen once. The sequence was collected from a man between 18 and 29 years old who had mild COVID-19 (a few samples of this study predate the infection). Cell type and time point are not known. Sequencing was performed on PBMCs or a T cell subset sorted from them (not recorded which).

The DNA of the CDR3 is TGTGCCAGCGGCTTACAGGGACTGCGCAATGAGCAGTTCTTC. Translated: CASGLQGLRNEQFF. The chain employs TRBV28 and TRBJ2-1, with D tentatively TRBD1 or TRBD2 (6 bases each). V was trimmed by 8 bases and J by 6 bases, leaving 17 bases between them. Germline V gene lookup returns CDR1 MDHEN and CDR2 SYDVKM. The CDR3 covers 14 residues.